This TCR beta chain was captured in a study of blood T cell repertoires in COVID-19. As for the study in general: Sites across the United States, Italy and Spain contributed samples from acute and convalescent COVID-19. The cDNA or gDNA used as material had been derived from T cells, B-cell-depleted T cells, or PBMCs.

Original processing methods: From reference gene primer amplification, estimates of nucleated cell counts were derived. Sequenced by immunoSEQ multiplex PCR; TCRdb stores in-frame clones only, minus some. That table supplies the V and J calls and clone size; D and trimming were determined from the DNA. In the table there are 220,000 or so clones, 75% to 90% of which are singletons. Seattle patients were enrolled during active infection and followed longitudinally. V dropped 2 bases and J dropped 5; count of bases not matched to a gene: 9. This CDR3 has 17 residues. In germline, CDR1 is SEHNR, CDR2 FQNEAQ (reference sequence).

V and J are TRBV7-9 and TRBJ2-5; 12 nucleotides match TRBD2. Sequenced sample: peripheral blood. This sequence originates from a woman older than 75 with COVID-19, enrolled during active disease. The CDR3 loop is CASSLSPTSGSGETQYF. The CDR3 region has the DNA TGTGCCAGCAGCTTAAGCCCGACTAGCGGGAGTGGGGAGACCCAGTACTTC.